This TCR beta chain is drawn from a study of T cell responses to AZD1222 COVID-19 vaccine. Sequencing used immunoSEQ multiplex PCR; TCRdb keeps in-frame clones, though not all of them. The sample carries over 120,000 clones, 85% to 95% recorded once. V was shortened by 2 bases and J by 6 bases, with 15 bases between the two germline ends. This CDR3 region has 15 residues. Germline values: CDR1 LGHDT, CDR2 YNNKEL (reference sequence). The receptor was derived from an adult in good health. Sequencing was performed on peripheral blood, taken on day 0 of AZD1222 vaccination. The chain uses TRBV3-1 (or the pseudogene TRBV3-2) and TRBJ2-3; no reliable D call. The CDR3 DNA sequence: TGTGCCAGCAGCCAATTTAGCACCGTCGGGGATACGCAGTATTTT. This translates into CASSQFSTVGDTQYF.